Listed below are T cell receptor beta chains from one sample, sequenced in a study of blood T cell repertoires in COVID-19. Here immunoSEQ multiplex PCR was the method, and the copy in TCRdb shows in-frame clones only, minus some. The sample lists about 220,000 clones, around 82% occurring once. Sample: peripheral blood. These receptors were obtained from a woman aged 70 to 79 with acute or convalescent COVID-19. CDR3s include the opening cysteine and the closing phenylalanine or tryptophan. The D gene is left open where the match is weak. Expanded clones are given a class, and other clones once, few, many or no size at all.

d_call clone_size j_call v_call cdr3_aa cdr3_nt
TRBD2 - TRBJ2-6 TRBV10-3 CAISEAGAGANVLTF TGTGCCATCAGTGAAGCGGGAGCGGGGGCCAACGTCCTGACTTTC
TRBD2 - TRBJ2-3 TRBV3-1/TRBV3-2 CASSLNPRGADTQYF TGTGCCAGCAGCCTAAACCCACGGGGGGCAGATACGCAGTATTTT
TRBD2 - TRBJ2-1 TRBV2 CASSAETSGGYEQFF TGTGCCAGCAGTGCGGAGACTAGCGGGGGCTATGAGCAGTTCTTC
TRBD1 - TRBJ2-7 TRBV5-1 CASSWTGSYEQYF TGCGCCAGCAGCTGGACAGGGTCCTACGAGCAGTACTTC
- - TRBJ2-5 TRBV5-4 CASSLAGGTQYF TGTGCCAGCAGCTTGGCTGGAGGGACCCAGTACTTC
- - TRBJ1-3 TRBV30 CAWSVRKQPPGNTIYF TGTGCCTGGAGTGTACGTAAACAGCCACCTGGAAACACCATATATTTT
TRBD1 - TRBJ1-2 TRBV9 CASSEGQGNYGYTF TGTGCCAGCAGCGAGGGACAGGGGAACTATGGCTACACCTTC
- - TRBJ2-1 TRBV5-1 CASRAPGGPSNEQFF TGCGCCAGCAGAGCCCCGGGGGGCCCAAGCAATGAGCAGTTCTTC
TRBD1 - TRBJ2-5 TRBV2 CASSESWTGPQETQYF TGTGCCAGCAGTGAAAGCTGGACAGGCCCCCAAGAGACCCAGTACTTC
- once TRBJ2-7 TRBV5-1 CASSLGRAHDEQYF TGCGCCAGCAGCTTGGGGAGGGCCCACGACGAGCAGTACTTC
- - TRBJ2-5 TRBV7-9 CASSLEGIRGDQYF TGTGCCAGCAGCTTAGAAGGTATACGGGGTGACCAGTACTTC
TRBD1 - TRBJ1-4 TRBV7-2 CASSSEGQGLGKLFF TGTGCCAGCAGCTCGGAGGGACAGGGATTGGGGAAACTGTTTTTT
- once TRBJ1-2 TRBV2 CASRSLSGYTF TGTGCCAGCAGATCCCTTTCCGGCTACACCTTC
- - TRBJ1-5 TRBV2 CASLAADSNQPQHF TGTGCCAGCCTGGCCGCCGATAGCAATCAGCCCCAGCATTTT
TRBD2 once TRBJ2-5 TRBV5-4 CASSLLLVAGGQETQYF TGTGCCAGCAGCCTACTTTTGGTAGCGGGGGGCCAAGAGACCCAGTACTTC
TRBD1 - TRBJ2-2 TRBV7-3 CASSLIGQGNTGELFF TGTGCCAGCAGCTTAATCGGACAGGGGAACACCGGGGAGCTGTTTTTT
TRBD2 - TRBJ2-5 TRBV5-8 CASRPRTSGGETQYF TGTGCCAGCAGACCCCGGACTAGCGGGGGAGAGACCCAGTACTTC
- once TRBJ1-2 TRBV10-1 CASSSERLYGYTF TGCGCCAGCAGTAGCGAACGACTGTATGGCTACACCTTC
TRBD2 - TRBJ2-1 TRBV11-2 CASSFHLRGVYNEQFF TGTGCCAGCAGCTTCCACTTACGGGGGGTCTACAATGAGCAGTTCTTC
TRBD1 - TRBJ2-5 TRBV2 CASSEGTGAYQETQYF TGTGCCAGCAGTGAAGGGACAGGGGCCTACCAAGAGACCCAGTACTTC
TRBD1 - TRBJ1-5 TRBV6-2/TRBV6-3 CASSYPDRGLRNQPQHF TGTGCCAGCAGTTACCCAGACAGGGGTTTACGGAATCAGCCCCAGCATTTT
- - TRBJ1-2 TRBV7-2 CASSLDSGSYGYTF TGTGCCAGCAGCTTAGATTCAGGGTCTTATGGCTACACCTTC
TRBD1 - TRBJ1-1 TRBV6-1 CASSERTGMNTEAFF TGTGCCAGCAGTGAACGGACAGGGATGAACACTGAAGCTTTCTTT
- - TRBJ1-1 TRBV27 CASSLLQANTEAFF TGTGCCAGCAGCCTATTACAGGCGAACACTGAAGCTTTCTTT
- - TRBJ1-5 TRBV24-1 CVTLGSGGSQPQHF TGTGTCACACTCGGGTCCGGCGGGAGTCAGCCCCAGCATTTT
TRBD2 - TRBJ2-3 TRBV7-6 CASSLRTSGGRDTQYF TGTGCCAGCAGCCTTCGGACTAGCGGGGGGAGGGATACGCAGTATTTT
- - TRBJ2-5 TRBV10-2 CASSRGYQETQYF TGCGCCAGCAGTCGGGGGTACCAAGAGACCCAGTACTTC
TRBD2 - TRBJ2-2 TRBV6-5 CASSIAGGGTGELFF TGTGCCAGCAGTATAGCGGGGGGAGGCACCGGGGAGCTGTTTTTT
TRBD1 - TRBJ1-1 TRBV7-2 CASSLGHRRTGGTEAFF TGTGCCAGCAGCTTAGGCCACCGGAGGACAGGAGGCACTGAAGCTTTCTTT
TRBD1 - TRBJ1-2 TRBV6-2/TRBV6-3 CASSWGQGADRGYTF TGTGCCAGCAGTTGGGGACAGGGAGCTGATCGTGGCTACACCTTC
TRBD1 few TRBJ1-4 TRBV7-2 CASSGTGEGEKLFF TGTGCCAGCAGTGGGACAGGGGAAGGTGAAAAACTGTTTTTT
- - TRBJ1-2 TRBV4-1 CASSQDRGNYGYTF TGCGCCAGCAGCCAAGATCGGGGGAACTATGGCTACACCTTC
- - TRBJ1-5 TRBV3-1/TRBV3-2 CASSLDPGASNQPQHF TGTGCCAGCAGCCTGGATCCAGGGGCGAGCAATCAGCCCCAGCATTTT
- few TRBJ1-6 TRBV7-2 CASSHPQGMTPLHF TGTGCCAGCAGCCACCCACAGGGAATGACACCCCTCCACTTT
TRBD1 - TRBJ2-1 TRBV11-1 CASSEGQGYNNEQFF TGTGCCAGCAGCGAGGGACAGGGCTACAACAATGAGCAGTTCTTC
- few TRBJ1-4 TRBV10-3 CAISESALGVLEKLFF TGTGCCATCAGTGAGTCTGCGCTAGGGGTACTTGAAAAACTGTTTTTT
- - TRBJ2-1 TRBV9 CASSVGLAIEQFF TGTGCCAGCAGCGTAGGGCTAGCGATTGAGCAGTTCTTC
TRBD1 - TRBJ2-5 TRBV29-1 CSVVDRGGETQYF TGCAGCGTTGTAGACAGGGGTGGAGAGACCCAGTACTTC
TRBD2 - TRBJ2-3 TRBV29-1 CSVLTSGGYTDTQYF TGCAGCGTTCTAACTAGCGGGGGGTACACAGATACGCAGTATTTT
TRBD1 - TRBJ2-3 TRBV5-4 CASSLQGASDTQYF TGTGCCAGCAGCCTACAGGGGGCCTCGGATACGCAGTATTTT
TRBD1 - TRBJ2-3 TRBV7-7 CASSAEGATDTQYF TGTGCCAGCAGCGCCGAGGGGGCGACAGATACGCAGTATTTT
- - TRBJ1-3 TRBV4-1 CASSQRGMDTIYF TGCGCCAGCAGCCAGAGAGGGATGGACACCATATATTTT
TRBD2 - TRBJ2-3 TRBV5-1 CASSVGSGGPSTDTQYF TGCGCCAGCAGCGTGGGTAGCGGGGGCCCCTCCACAGATACGCAGTATTTT
- - TRBJ1-6 TRBV7-8 CASSRVEGNSPLHF TGTGCCAGCAGCCGGGTGGAGGGAAATTCACCCCTCCACTTT
- - TRBJ2-3 TRBV19 CASAIQATDTQYF TGTGCCAGTGCAATTCAAGCCACAGATACGCAGTATTTT
TRBD1 - TRBJ1-5 TRBV29-1 CSVGQGQNQPQHF TGCAGCGTCGGACAGGGCCAAAATCAGCCCCAGCATTTT
- - TRBJ1-4 TRBV30 CAWRRVGEKLFF TGTGCCTGGCGCAGGGTGGGAGAAAAACTGTTTTTT
- - TRBJ2-5 TRBV4-2 CASSPQGSSGWETQYF TGTGCCAGCAGCCCTCAAGGATCTTCAGGGTGGGAGACCCAGTACTTC
- many TRBJ2-3 TRBV25-1 CASSEGSANRADTQYF TGTGCCAGCAGTGAGGGATCGGCTAACAGGGCAGATACGCAGTATTTT
- few TRBJ2-7 TRBV7-2 CASSLAGSLPDEQYF TGTGCCAGCAGCTTAGCGGGGAGCCTTCCAGACGAGCAGTACTTC
- - TRBJ1-2 TRBV6-2/TRBV6-3 CASSYSRSGKGYTF TGTGCCAGCAGTTACTCGAGGTCAGGGAAAGGCTACACCTTC
- - TRBJ1-2 TRBV4-3 CASSQDGAGYGGYTF TGCGCCAGCAGCCAAGATGGGGCAGGGTATGGGGGCTACACCTTC
TRBD1 few TRBJ2-2 TRBV24-1 CATRTGGTGELFF TGTGCCACCAGGACAGGGGGCACCGGGGAGCTGTTTTTT
- - TRBJ1-4 TRBV6-6 CASRTGPNEKLFF TGTGCCAGCAGGACAGGTCCTAATGAAAAACTGTTTTTT
- - TRBJ1-1 TRBV10-3 CAISESTVAFF TGTGCCATCAGTGAGTCGACTGTGGCTTTCTTT